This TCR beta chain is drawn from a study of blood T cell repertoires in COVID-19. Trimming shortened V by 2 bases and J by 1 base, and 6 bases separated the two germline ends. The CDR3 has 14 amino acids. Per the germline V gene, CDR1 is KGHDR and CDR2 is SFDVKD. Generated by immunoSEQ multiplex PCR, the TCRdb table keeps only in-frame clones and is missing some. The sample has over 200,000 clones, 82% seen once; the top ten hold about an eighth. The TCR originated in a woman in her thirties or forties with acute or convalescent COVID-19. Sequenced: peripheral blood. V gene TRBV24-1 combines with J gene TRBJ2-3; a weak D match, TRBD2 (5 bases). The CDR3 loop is CATSDSRGTDTQYF. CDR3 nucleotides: TGTGCCACCAGTGATTCGCGGGGCACAGATACGCAGTATTTT.